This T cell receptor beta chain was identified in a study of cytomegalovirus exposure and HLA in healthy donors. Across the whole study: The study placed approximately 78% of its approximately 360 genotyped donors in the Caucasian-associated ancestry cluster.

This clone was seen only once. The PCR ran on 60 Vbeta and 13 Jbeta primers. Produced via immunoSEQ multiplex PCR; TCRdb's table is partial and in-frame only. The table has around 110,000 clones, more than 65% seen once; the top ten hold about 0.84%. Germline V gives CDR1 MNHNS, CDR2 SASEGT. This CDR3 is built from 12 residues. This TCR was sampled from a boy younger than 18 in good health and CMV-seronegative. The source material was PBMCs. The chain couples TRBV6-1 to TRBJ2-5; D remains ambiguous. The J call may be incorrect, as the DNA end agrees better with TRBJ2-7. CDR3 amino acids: CASSLWNYEQYF. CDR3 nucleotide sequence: TGTGCCAGCTCCTTGTGGAACTACGAGCAGTACTTC.